A single sample is the source of the 15 T cell receptor beta chains below, sequenced in a study of blood T cell repertoires in COVID-19. Here immunoSEQ multiplex PCR was the method, and the copy in TCRdb shows in-frame clones only, minus some. The table lists about 140,000 clones, about 77% of them singletons, with 4.2% in the top ten. The specimen was peripheral blood. These receptors were collected from a man aged 55 to 70 with acute or convalescent COVID-19.

This chain connects TRBV2 to TRBJ1-1; 10 bases are shared with TRBD1. The CDR3 is 13 amino acids. Germline V gene lookup returns CDR1 SNHLY and CDR2 FYNNEI. The junction had 4 bases not matched to a gene; V was cut back by 7 bases and J by 5 bases. The CDR3 region has the DNA TGTGCCAGCACGGGGACAGGGGAAACTGAAGCTTTCTTT. It yields the protein CASTGTGETEAFF.

The chain joins TRBV6-5 to TRBJ2-1; tentatively, D is TRBD2 (5 bases). Germline CDR1 is MNHEY and CDR2 is SVGAGI. V was trimmed by 6 bases and J by 4 bases, leaving 10 bases between them. CDR3 length equals 13 residues. Written as DNA, the CDR3 is TGTGCCAGCAGCCTTACTAGATACAATGAGCAGTTCTTC. Protein sequence: CASSLTRYNEQFF.

The chain recombines TRBV28 with TRBJ2-2, with D perhaps matching TRBD2 (5 bases). The ends were cut back, 8 bases at V and 1 base at J, with 11 bases in the middle. This CDR3 spans 14 amino acids. CDR1 MDHEN and CDR2 SYDVKM come from the germline V gene. CDR3: CASGSAQNTGELFF. DNA for the CDR3: TGTGCCAGCGGTAGCGCCCAGAACACCGGGGAGCTGTTTTTT.

The sample holds a few counts of this clone. The chain has TRBV27 and TRBJ2-7; D is possibly TRBD1 (5 bases). The germline V and J ends were trimmed by 3 bases and 0 bases, with 12 bases remaining between them. CDR1 and CDR2 from the germline V gene are MNHEY and SMNVEV (reference sequence). This CDR3 has 15 residues. The CDR3 sequence: CASSFSRASSYEQYF. The CDR3, as DNA: TGTGCCAGCAGTTTCAGCAGGGCGAGCTCCTACGAGCAGTACTTC.

Notes on this clone: Germline and junction disagree at one end, which may indicate a read error. This chain joins TRBV11-2 and TRBJ2-4, with TRBD2 matching over 11 bases. The CDR3 sequence is 17 residues long. The germline CDR1 and CDR2 sequences are SGHAT and FQNNGV. CDR3 bases: TGTGCCAGCAGCACGTTTAGCGGGAGGGCGGTCAAATACATTCAGTACTTC. This codes for CASSTFSGRAVKYIQYF.

Only a few counts were recorded for this clone. The CDR3 DNA reads TGCGCCAGCATGGGACAGCTGAACACTGAAGCTTTCTTT. Protein: CASMGQLNTEAFF. The chain uses TRBV10-1 and TRBJ1-1; 7 nucleotides line up with TRBD1. The germline V gene encodes CDR1 WNHNN and CDR2 SYGVQD (reference sequence). With V trimmed by 7 bases and J by 0 bases, 2 bases remained unmatched. The CDR3 is made up of 13 amino acids.

This chain uses TRBV7-9 with TRBJ2-1, with 8 bases matching TRBD2. The CDR3 contains 16 residues. CDR1 is SEHNR and CDR2 is FQNEAQ in the germline V gene (reference sequence). The V gene end was trimmed by 0 bases and the J gene end by 2 bases; junction bases not matched to a gene: 3. In DNA, the CDR3 is TGTGCCAGCAGCTTAGCCGGGGGACTAGCCTACAATGAGCAGTTCTTC. Translated: CASSLAGGLAYNEQFF.

This chain uses TRBV7-2 with TRBJ2-7; D may be TRBD2 (6 bases). The CDR3 sequence is 15 residues long. The V end lost 0 bases, the J end lost 4 bases, and 13 bases lay between the germline ends. The germline CDR1 and CDR2 sequences are SGHTA and FQGNSA. The CDR3 region is CASSLAGGTQYEQYF. Here the CDR3 DNA reads TGTGCCAGCAGCTTAGCCGGCGGGACTCAGTACGAGCAGTACTTC. The entire variable domain, with the rest obtained from reference TRBV7-2 and TRBJ2-7, is as follows: GAGVSQSPSNKVTEKGKDVELRCDPISGHTALYWYRQSLGQGLEFLIYFQGNSAPDKSGLPSDRFSAERTGGSVSTLTIQRTQQEDSAVYLCASSLAGGTQYEQYFGPGTRLTVT.

The chain employs TRBV30 and TRBJ1-1, with TRBD1 matching 7 bases. Losses at the gene ends were 0 bases for V and 0 bases for J; bases not matched to a gene: 10. This CDR3 is built from 17 residues. Germline CDR1 reads GTSNPN; CDR2 reads SVGIG (reference sequence). The CDR3 sequence is CAWSVRNPTGLNTEAFF. For the CDR3, the DNA is TGTGCCTGGAGTGTACGGAACCCGACAGGGCTGAACACTGAAGCTTTCTTT. The full variable domain, in which reference TRBV30 and TRBJ1-1 provide the parts outside the CDR3, is SQTIHQWPATLVQPVGSPLSLECTVEGTSNPNLYWYRQAAGRGLQLLFYSVGIGQISSEVPQNLSASRPQDRQFILSSKKLLLSDSGFYLCAWSVRNPTGLNTEAFFGQGTRLTVV.

J is TRBJ1-4 and V is TRBV2; D possibly corresponds to TRBD1 (5 bases). CDR3 length: 15 amino acids. The germline CDR1 and CDR2 sequences are SNHLY and FYNNEI. The ends were cut back, 2 bases at V and 8 bases at J, with 15 bases in the middle. CDR3 protein: CASSERGSKFEKLFF. Here the CDR3 DNA reads TGTGCCAGCAGTGAAAGGGGATCAAAGTTCGAAAAACTGTTTTTT.

The genes are TRBV30 and TRBJ1-1, with D tentatively TRBD1 (6 bases). This CDR3 is 12 amino acids long. CDR1 is GTSNPN and CDR2 is SVGIG in the germline V gene (reference sequence). Trimming removed 5 bases from V and 5 bases from J, with 12 bases in between. Written as DNA, the CDR3 is TGTGCCTGGGGGGAAACAGGGACTGAAGCTTTCTTT. Residues: CAWGETGTEAFF.

The chain has TRBV6-5 and TRBJ2-1; 12 positions match TRBD2. The CDR3 has 15 amino acids. Germline CDR1 is MNHEY and CDR2 is SVGAGI. Unmatched junction bases numbered 8, after V lost 6 bases and J lost 8 bases. DNA of the CDR3: TGTGCCAGCAGGAGCCTAGCGGGAGGGCCCTATGAGCAGTTCTTC. This encodes CASRSLAGGPYEQFF.

The rearrangement links TRBV5-1 to TRBJ2-7; 9 bases match TRBD1. CDR1 is SGHRS and CDR2 is YFSETQ in the germline V gene. This CDR3 spans 14 amino acids. V was clipped by 6 bases and J by 2 bases; unmatched bases: 6. The CDR3 loop reads CASNSGTGTYEQYF. CDR3 coding DNA: TGCGCCAGCAACTCCGGGACAGGGACCTACGAGCAGTACTTC.

The chain has TRBV18 and TRBJ2-7, with D tentatively TRBD1 (5 bases). Germline V gene data show CDR1 as KGHSH and CDR2 as LQKENI. V gave up 0 bases and J gave up 1 base, with 13 bases separating them. The CDR3 loop spans 16 amino acids. CDR3: CASSPPGQGRSYEQYF. The CDR3 region has the DNA TGTGCCAGCTCACCACCGGGGCAAGGAAGGTCCTACGAGCAGTACTTC.

The J gene is TRBJ2-1, the V gene TRBV7-2; TRBD2 matches 10 bases. The CDR3 is 15 amino acids. The V and J ends lost 5 bases and 8 bases, in that order; junction bases with no gene match: 9. Germline CDR1 SGHTA, CDR2 FQGNSA. CDR3 protein: CASSLSGRRDDEQFF. Here the CDR3 DNA reads TGTGCCAGCAGCCTTAGCGGGAGGCGAGACGATGAGCAGTTCTTC.